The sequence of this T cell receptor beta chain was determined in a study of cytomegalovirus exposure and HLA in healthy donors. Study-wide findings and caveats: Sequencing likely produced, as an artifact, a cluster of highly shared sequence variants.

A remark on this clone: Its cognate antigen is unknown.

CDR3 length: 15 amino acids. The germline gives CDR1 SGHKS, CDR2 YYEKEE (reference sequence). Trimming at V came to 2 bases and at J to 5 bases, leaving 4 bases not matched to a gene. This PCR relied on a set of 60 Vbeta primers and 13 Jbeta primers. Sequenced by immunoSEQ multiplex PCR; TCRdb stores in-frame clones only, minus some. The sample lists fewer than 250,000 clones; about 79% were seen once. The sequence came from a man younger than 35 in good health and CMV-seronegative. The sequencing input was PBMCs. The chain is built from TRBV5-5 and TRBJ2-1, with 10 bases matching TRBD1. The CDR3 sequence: CASSLSGTGDNEQFF. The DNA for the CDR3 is TGTGCCAGCAGCTTATCCGGGACAGGGGACAATGAGCAGTTCTTC. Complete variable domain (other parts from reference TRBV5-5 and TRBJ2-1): DAGVTQSPTHLIKTRGQQVTLRCSPISGHKSVSWYQQVLGQGPQFIFQYYEKEERGRGNFPDRFSARQFPNYSSELNVNALLLGDSALYLCASSLSGTGDNEQFFGPGTRLTVL.